This T cell receptor (beta chain) was captured by sequencing in a study of T cell responses to AZD1222 COVID-19 vaccine. The protocol was immunoSEQ multiplex PCR, while the TCRdb copy is restricted to in-frame clones and leaves out a portion. The sample shows 100,000 to 150,000 clones, approximately 92% of them seen only once. The study, taken as a whole, reports: Targets within unmutated variant regions were reportedly found for nearly half of spike-specific TCRs. Following two doses of AZD1222, Spike-specific TCR breadth and depth rose.

As to this clone: Antigen: not known.

The sample was peripheral blood, taken 28 days after the second AZD1222 dose. This clonotype originated in an adult who received the AZD1222 COVID-19 vaccine.

The chain's CDR3 is CASSENGANYGYTF. CDR3 sequence (DNA): TGTGCCAGCAGTGAGAACGGAGCTAACTATGGCTACACCTTC. The chain employs TRBV6-1 and TRBJ1-2; D remains ambiguous. Germline V gives CDR1 MNHNS, CDR2 SASEGT. V was trimmed by 3 bases and J by 0 bases, leaving 8 bases between them. The CDR3 consists of 14 residues.